The rows below give T cell receptor beta chains drawn from one sample of a study of T cells in Graves' hyperthyroidism and ophthalmopathy. From the multiplex PCR reads, TCRdb called clonotypes with MiXCR, one entry per CDR3 protein. The repertoire holds around 340,000 distinct CDR3 sequences, with approximately 17% as singletons. Sequences were obtained from blood. The receptor source for this set is a young woman with Graves' hyperthyroidism that later progressed to Graves' ophthalmopathy. Each CDR3 is given with its conserved first and last residue. The D gene is left open where the match is weak. Expanded clones are given a class, and other clones once, few, many or no size at all.

j_gene	v_gene	abundance	d_gene	CDR3aa	CDR3nt
TRBJ2-7	TRBV11-2	-	-	CASSPRGAGNYEQYF	TGTGCCAGCAGCCCCCGGGGGGCGGGGAACTACGAGCAGTACTTC
TRBJ1-2	TRBV7-2	many	TRBD1	CASSSRDRVYGYTF	TGTGCCAGCAGCTCCCGGGACAGAGTCTATGGCTACACCTTC
TRBJ2-7	TRBV27	many	-	CASSLSISRFHEQYF	TGTGCCAGCAGTTTATCGATTTCCAGGTTCCACGAGCAGTACTTC
TRBJ2-5	TRBV4-1	many	-	CASSQDVGVFGETQYF	TGCGCCAGCAGCCAAGATGTGGGTGTTTTTGGAGAGACCCAGTACTTC
TRBJ2-1	TRBV7-9	-	-	CASSLESGGDYNEQFF	TGTGCCAGCAGCTTAGAGAGCGGAGGCGACTACAATGAGCAGTTCTTC
TRBJ2-1	TRBV6-2/TRBV6-3	many	TRBD2	CASSSLSGVSYNEQFF	TGTGCCAGCAGTTCGCTTAGCGGGGTGTCCTACAATGAGCAGTTCTTC
TRBJ1-5	TRBV15	few	-	CATSGINQPQHF	TGTGCCACCAGCGGGATAAATCAGCCCCAGCATTTT
TRBJ1-1	TRBV30	many	-	CAWSVYNEAFF	TGTGCCTGGAGTGTATATAATGAAGCTTTCTTT
TRBJ2-3	TRBV3-1	-	TRBD2	CASSGRLAGGHTQYF	TGTGCCAGCAGCGGACGACTAGCGGGGGGGCATACGCAGTATTTT
TRBJ2-7	TRBV6-1	many	-	CASSTGPTTYEQYF	TGTGCCAGCAGTACGGGACCGACGACATACGAGCAGTACTTC
TRBJ1-5	TRBV2	-	-	CASSESHSNQPQHF	TGTGCCAGCAGTGAATCACATAGCAATCAGCCCCAGCATTTT
TRBJ2-1	TRBV19	many	-	CASSLWDLYNEQFF	TGTGCCAGTAGTCTGTGGGACTTATACAATGAGCAGTTCTTC
TRBJ1-2	TRBV2	many	-	CASSRTWDGGRSGYTF	TGTGCCAGCAGTCGAACCTGGGACGGAGGCAGGAGTGGCTACACCTTC
TRBJ1-5	TRBV19	-	-	CASSIRSGTRHTQPQHF	TGTGCCAGTAGTATCCGCTCTGGGACGAGACACACCCAGCCCCAGCATTTT
TRBJ2-5	TRBV27	many	-	CASSHRQPPYQETQYF	TGTGCCAGCAGTCACCGGCAACCGCCGTACCAAGAGACCCAGTACTTC